The 32 T cell receptor beta chains below all came from one sample that was sequenced in a study of cytomegalovirus exposure and HLA in healthy donors. It was with 60 Vbeta and 13 Jbeta primers that the PCR ran. Produced via immunoSEQ multiplex PCR; TCRdb's table is partial and in-frame only. This sample has about 240,000 clones, with 81% found just once. Sequenced sample: PBMCs. Receptors originate from a woman aged 60-75 years in good health and CMV-seropositive.

The chain carries TRBV5-1 and TRBJ1-1; 12 bases align to TRBD1. Per the germline V gene, CDR1 is SGHRS and CDR2 is YFSETQ. Trimming at V came to 2 bases and at J to 4 bases, leaving 9 bases not matched to a gene. This CDR3 spans 17 amino acids. The CDR3 is CASSFGTGGGNGTEAFF. The CDR3 DNA reads TGCGCCAGCAGCTTCGGGACAGGGGGCGGGAATGGCACTGAAGCTTTCTTT.

The J gene is TRBJ2-1, the V gene TRBV10-3, with TRBD1 matching over 12 bases. Germline-derived CDR1 and CDR2 are ENHRY and SYGVKD. V trimming: 5 bases; J trimming: 7 bases; junction bases outside the gene matches: 3. The CDR3 contains 14 residues. The CDR3 sequence: CAISWDRGLNEQFF. The CDR3 DNA is TGTGCCATCAGTTGGGACAGGGGGCTAAATGAGCAGTTCTTC.

The chain recombines TRBV18 with TRBJ1-1; D is uncertain. This CDR3 is 12 amino acids long. The germline V gene has CDR1 KGHSH and CDR2 LQKENI. Deletions cut 1 base from V and 7 bases from J, with 7 bases between. CDR3 DNA sequence: TGTGCCAGCTCACCACGGGAGCTTGAAGCTTTCTTT. Translation gives CASSPRELEAFF.

The chain recombines TRBV28 with TRBJ1-2, with a possible D match to TRBD1 (6 bases). The length of the CDR3 is 15 residues. Germline V gene sequence: CDR1 MDHEN, CDR2 SYDVKM. The V end lost 0 bases, the J end lost 0 bases, and 8 bases lay between the germline ends. The CDR3 protein is CASSLWGAANYGYTF. DNA for the CDR3: TGTGCCAGCAGTTTATGGGGGGCCGCTAACTATGGCTACACCTTC.

This clone came up a few times. The chain has TRBV19 and TRBJ1-1; D may be TRBD1 (6 bases). Trimming removed 6 bases at V and 3 bases at J, with 14 bases between. There are 14 residues in the CDR3. The germline gives CDR1 LNHDA, CDR2 SQIVND (reference sequence). The CDR3 protein is CASRQGSWDTEAFF. CDR3 DNA sequence: TGTGCCAGTAGGCAGGGGAGTTGGGACACTGAAGCTTTCTTT.

The chain employs TRBV5-1 and TRBJ2-7; TRBD2 aligns across 10 bases. The junction had 6 bases not matched to a gene; V was cut back by 4 bases and J by 5 bases. The CDR3 is made up of 14 amino acids. Germline V gene lookup returns CDR1 SGHRS and CDR2 YFSETQ. The CDR3 protein is CASSPSGRADEQYF. The DNA for the CDR3 is TGCGCCAGCAGCCCGAGCGGGAGGGCTGACGAGCAGTACTTC.

The chain uses TRBV7-9 and TRBJ2-7; 8 bases line up with TRBD2. In germline, CDR1 is SEHNR, CDR2 FQNEAQ (reference sequence). The trim removed 7 bases at V and 7 bases at J, leaving 9 bases unmatched. This CDR3 has 13 residues. CDR3 coding DNA: TGTGCCAGCACCCCGGGGGGGGCTAGGGAGCAGTACTTC. This sequence encodes CASTPGGAREQYF.

The chain is built from TRBV5-6 and TRBJ2-1, with TRBD1 identical over 8 bases. Trimming at V came to 4 bases and at J to 3 bases, leaving 3 bases not matched to a gene. CDR1 is SGHDT and CDR2 is YYEEEE in the germline V gene. The CDR3 loop spans 14 amino acids. The CDR3 coding sequence is TGTGCCAGCAGCAGGACAGGGAGCTACAATGAGCAGTTCTTC. This encodes CASSRTGSYNEQFF.

This sequence joins TRBV30 and TRBJ1-2; 7 nucleotides align to TRBD1. Germline trimming cut 3 bases from V and 8 bases from J; bases unmatched to any gene: 12. This CDR3 comprises 14 residues. The germline V gene has CDR1 GTSNPN and CDR2 SVGIG (reference sequence). CDR3 nucleotide sequence: TGTGCCTGGAGGTACTCCAGGGGGTTAGGGGGCTACACCTTC. Translation gives CAWRYSRGLGGYTF.

This clone has more than one count but fewer than ten. The gene calls are TRBV7-9 and TRBJ1-1; possible D gene TRBD1, 6 bases. CDR3 length: 15 residues. The V end lost 4 bases, the J end lost 3 bases, and 15 bases lay between the germline ends. Per germline, CDR1 SEHNR and CDR2 FQNEAQ (reference sequence). CDR3 bases: TGTGCCAGCAGCTACCCCCGAGCAGGGGACACTGAAGCTTTCTTT. It encodes CASSYPRAGDTEAFF.

This clone appeared once. The rearrangement uses TRBV27 and TRBJ2-7; D is unresolved. This CDR3 has 14 residues. Deletions cut 1 base from V and 2 bases from J, with 9 bases between. Looked up from germline, CDR1 is MNHEY and CDR2 is SMNVEV (reference sequence). In DNA, the CDR3 is TGTGCCAGCAGTTTATATTCCCAGGCCTACGAGCAGTACTTC. Its translation: CASSLYSQAYEQYF.

This chain joins TRBV20-1 and TRBJ1-3; no reliable D call. Germline CDR1 reads DFQATT; CDR2 reads SNEGSKA (reference sequence). The ends were cut back, 5 bases at V and 0 bases at J, with 2 bases in the middle. The CDR3 spans 11 residues. CDR3 in amino acids: CSARSGNTIYF. For the CDR3, the DNA is TGCAGTGCTCGCTCTGGAAACACCATATATTTT.

This chain joins TRBV19 and TRBJ1-3; D uncertain. V shed 7 bases and J shed 0 bases, with 4 bases lying between them. This CDR3 contains 12 residues. Germline V CDR1 and CDR2: LNHDA, SQIVND (reference sequence). The CDR3 bases are TGTGCCAGTACAGGCTCTGGAAACACCATATATTTT. It codes for CASTGSGNTIYF.

The chain recombines TRBV5-1 with TRBJ1-3; unclear D gene. V was cut by 4 bases and J by 2 bases, with 7 bases left in between. CDR1 SGHRS and CDR2 YFSETQ come from the germline V gene. The CDR3 has 13 residues. CDR3 amino acids: CASSLDTGNTIYF. The CDR3 DNA reads as TGCGCCAGCAGCCTCGACACTGGAAACACCATATATTTT.

This chain connects TRBV9 to TRBJ2-2; D is uncertain. The CDR3 length is 14 residues. Trimming cost V 0 bases and J 7 bases, with 10 bases left between them. CDR1 and CDR2 from the germline V gene are SGDLS and YYNGEE. The CDR3 nucleotides read TGTGCCAGCAGCGTAGATGGCAGGAACGGGGAGCTGTTTTTT. It yields the protein CASSVDGRNGELFF.

The chain recombines TRBV10-2 with TRBJ2-1; D unresolved. The ends were cut back, 0 bases at V and 7 bases at J, with 10 bases in the middle. The CDR3 runs 14 residues. Germline CDR1 is WSHSY and CDR2 is SAAADI. This CDR3 is CASSESSWANEQFF. The DNA of the CDR3 is TGCGCCAGCAGTGAGTCGAGTTGGGCAAATGAGCAGTTCTTC.

This clone was counted a single time. The rearrangement uses TRBV12-1 and TRBJ1-5; the D call of TRBD1 is as the table states it, not checked on the DNA. TRBV12-1 is classified as a pseudogene. The CDR3 loop spans 16 amino acids. CDR3 bases: TGTGCCAGCAGCTGGTTGACAGGGTTCGGGAGACCAGCCCAGCATTTT. Its protein product is CASSWLTGFGRPAQHF.

CDR3 region: CASEPGLDISEQFF. CDR3 DNA sequence: TGTGCTAGTGAACCGGGACTAGACATCTCTGAGCAGTTCTTC. The chain couples TRBV12-5 to TRBJ2-1; the match to TRBD2 covers 8 bases. The CDR3 has 14 amino acids. CDR1 is LGHNT, CDR2 FRNRAP, per germline. V lost 7 bases to trimming and J lost 9 bases; unmatched junction nucleotides: 11.

The genes are TRBV7-7 and TRBJ2-5; no reliable D call. The CDR3 is 13 residues long. V dropped 5 bases and J dropped 5 bases, with 12 bases sitting between them. Per germline, CDR1 SSHAT and CDR2 FNYEAQ (reference sequence). The CDR3 region has the DNA TGTGCCAGCAGCGGCGACCGAGCGGAGACCCAGTACTTC. Amino acids: CASSGDRAETQYF.

V and J are TRBV5-8 and TRBJ2-5, with TRBD2 matching over 12 bases. Germline CDR1 is SGHTS and CDR2 is YDEGEE. The CDR3 runs to 18 residues. With 0 bases clipped from V and 4 bases from J, the junction kept 10 bases outside the gene matches. In DNA, the CDR3 is TGTGCCAGCAGCTTGGGACTAGCGGGAGTAGTTAGTACAGAGACCCAGTACTTC. This translates into CASSLGLAGVVSTETQYF.

V usage is TRBV9 and J usage is TRBJ1-2, with D hard to call. The V gene lost 7 bases and the J gene lost 5 bases, with 12 bases spanning the gap. The CDR3 has 12 residues. Germline V gives CDR1 SGDLS, CDR2 YYNGEE. The CDR3 loop reads CASQRGGYGYTF. CDR3 sequence (DNA): TGTGCCAGCCAACGGGGAGGTTATGGCTACACCTTC.

The chain has TRBV6-6 and TRBJ2-3, with TRBD2 identical over 8 bases. In germline, CDR1 is MNHNY, CDR2 SVGAGI (reference sequence). Losses at the gene ends were 7 bases for V and 0 bases for J; bases not matched to a gene: 6. The CDR3 has 15 residues. The CDR3 DNA is TGTGCCAGCATGGTAGCGGGATACAGCACAGATACGCAGTATTTT. This gives the protein CASMVAGYSTDTQYF.

The V gene is TRBV11-2, the J gene TRBJ2-5; a possible D gene is TRBD2 (5 bases). Deletions cut 6 bases from V and 2 bases from J, with 10 bases between. Germline CDR1 SGHAT, CDR2 FQNNGV. The CDR3 consists of 13 residues. In DNA form, the CDR3 reads TGTGCCAGCAGTGTCGGGAATCAAGAGACCCAGTACTTC. Its protein product is CASSVGNQETQYF.

This chain joins TRBV18 and TRBJ1-4; 8 positions agree with TRBD1. Germline V CDR1 and CDR2: KGHSH, LQKENI. V was pared by 2 bases and J by 7 bases, with 6 bases of the junction left unmatched. The CDR3 extends over 15 amino acids. CDR3 residues: CASSPMQGASEKLFF. DNA of the CDR3: TGTGCCAGCTCACCAATGCAGGGGGCAAGTGAAAAACTGTTTTTT.

This clone is a singleton in its sample. The genes are TRBV28 and TRBJ1-5; 8 bases match TRBD1. The CDR3 covers 15 residues. Trimming took 5 bases from V and 2 from J; bases not matched to a gene: 5. In germline, CDR1 is MDHEN, CDR2 SYDVKM. CDR3 sequence reads: CASSAGQGGNQPQHF. The CDR3 nucleotides are TGTGCCAGCAGTGCAGGACAGGGTGGCAATCAGCCCCAGCATTTT.

The chain combines TRBV27 with TRBJ1-4, with TRBD1 as a possible D gene (5 bases). Trimming shortened V by 1 base and J by 4 bases, and 7 bases separated the two germline ends. The CDR3 sequence is 14 residues long. Looked up from germline, CDR1 is MNHEY and CDR2 is SMNVEV (reference sequence). CDR3: CASSLFQGNEKLFF. DNA of the CDR3: TGTGCCAGCAGTTTATTCCAGGGTAATGAAAAACTGTTTTTT.

This clone has just one count. The rearrangement joins TRBV9 to TRBJ2-5, with D perhaps TRBD1 (6 bases). This CDR3 region has 13 residues. Trimming stripped 3 bases from V and 5 bases from J, with 11 bases between. CDR1 is SGDLS and CDR2 is YYNGEE in the germline V gene. CDR3 coding DNA: TGTGCCAGCAGCGCGGGACAAAGGGAGACCCAGTACTTC. Translated: CASSAGQRETQYF.

This clone was seen only once. The chain joins TRBV19 to TRBJ2-1; 11 bases map to TRBD2. J was trimmed by 7 bases and V by 4 bases; bases with no gene match: 15. The CDR3 contains 18 residues. Germline-derived CDR1 and CDR2 are LNHDA and SQIVND (reference sequence). The CDR3, as DNA: TGTGCCAGTAGTAGCCGCACCCTTTCTAGCGGGAGGTGGAATGAGCAGTTCTTC. Protein product: CASSSRTLSSGRWNEQFF.

The rearrangement uses TRBV11-2 and TRBJ2-5; 9 positions match TRBD2. The CDR3 length is 16 residues. V was clipped by 5 bases and J by 9 bases; unmatched bases: 16. Germline lookup yields CDR1 SGHAT and CDR2 FQNNGV. As DNA, the CDR3 is TGTGCCAGCAGCGATATAAGACTAGCGGCTACTTGGGCCCAGTACTTC. This translates into CASSDIRLAATWAQYF.

V is TRBV6-4 and J is TRBJ1-2, with TRBD1 identical over 8 bases. Germline values: CDR1 MRHNA, CDR2 SNTAGT. The CDR3 sequence is 13 residues long. V dropped 0 bases and J dropped 6; count of bases not matched to a gene: 0. The CDR3 region has the DNA TGTGCCAGCAGTGACTCGACAGGGGATGGCTACACCTTC. It yields the protein CASSDSTGDGYTF.

This chain uses TRBV4-1 with TRBJ1-4; TRBD1 agrees at 9 bases. Germline values: CDR1 MGHRA, CDR2 YSYEKL. This CDR3 region has 14 residues. The J segment lost 6 bases and the V segment lost 4 bases, leaving 3 bases of the junction unmatched. The CDR3 protein is CASSPGQGYEKLFF. For the CDR3, the DNA is TGCGCCAGCAGCCCGGGACAGGGTTATGAAAAACTGTTTTTT.

The chain uses TRBV6-5 and TRBJ2-1, with a weak D call TRBD1 (7 bases). The CDR3 length is 14 residues. Trimming stripped 10 bases from V and 4 bases from J, with 17 bases between. Germline V CDR1 and CDR2: MNHEY, SVGAGI. This chain's CDR3 is CATLQGGHYNEQFF. For the CDR3, the DNA is TGTGCCACCCTCCAGGGGGGTCATTACAATGAGCAGTTCTTC.